This entry lists 18 T cell receptor beta chains sequenced from one sample in a study of cytomegalovirus exposure and HLA in healthy donors. Primers included in the PCR were 60 Vbeta and 13 Jbeta primers. The repertoire was sequenced with immunoSEQ multiplex PCR; TCRdb's copy has only in-frame clones and lacks some. This sample carries some 180,000 clones, 70% to 90% of them seen once, and the ten largest clones take about 2.4%. The specimen was PBMCs. These receptors originate from a man aged 30 to 45 in good health and CMV-seropositive.

This clone was found a few times. V is TRBV4-3 and J is TRBJ2-1; 12 bases agree with TRBD2. CDR3 length equals 15 residues. The germline V gene encodes CDR1 LGHNA and CDR2 YSLEER. V shed 6 bases, J shed 5 bases, and the junction held 5 bases outside the gene matches. CDR3 sequence: CASRLGLAGDNEQFF. CDR3 nucleotides: TGCGCCAGCAGATTGGGACTAGCGGGCGACAATGAGCAGTTCTTC.

The chain is built from TRBV4-1 and TRBJ2-1; TRBD2 matches 9 bases. This CDR3 is 17 amino acids long. Germline V lookup: CDR1 MGHRA, CDR2 YSYEKL. V gave up 0 bases and J gave up 1 base; unmatched junction bases: 4. The CDR3 protein is CASSQDGAGGSYNEQFF. The CDR3 nucleotides read TGCGCCAGCAGCCAAGATGGGGCGGGAGGGTCCTACAATGAGCAGTTCTTC.

V usage is TRBV7-9 and J usage is TRBJ2-7; D gene ambiguous. V lost 5 bases and J 2 bases, leaving 19 bases between the germline ends. CDR1 is SEHNR, CDR2 FQNEAQ, per germline (reference sequence). The CDR3 is 16 residues long. The chain's CDR3 is CASSPYSLPGAYEQYF. Here the CDR3 DNA reads TGTGCCAGCAGCCCTTATTCTCTTCCAGGCGCCTACGAGCAGTACTTC.

The CDR3 protein is CASSLVAGISYEQYF. In DNA, the CDR3 is TGTGCCAGCAGCTTAGTTGCAGGGATTTCCTACGAGCAGTACTTC. The genes are TRBV7-6 and TRBJ2-7; TRBD1 is a possible D gene (5 bases). The CDR3 runs 15 residues. The germline V gene encodes CDR1 SGHVS and CDR2 FNYEAQ. V was clipped by 1 base and J by 1 base, with 11 bases between them.

V gene TRBV5-1 combines with J gene TRBJ2-4; 7 bases fit TRBD1. CDR1 and CDR2 from the germline V gene are SGHRS and YFSETQ. This CDR3 contains 15 residues. Losses at the gene ends were 1 base for V and 6 bases for J; bases not matched to a gene: 7. The CDR3 loop is CASSLSTGVANIQYF. The CDR3 DNA follows: TGCGCCAGCAGCTTGTCTACAGGGGTCGCAAACATTCAGTACTTC.

The rearrangement links TRBV7-9 to TRBJ2-3; no reliable D call. This CDR3 region has 16 residues. V lost 2 bases, J lost 1 base, and 13 bases lay in between. CDR1 is SEHNR and CDR2 is FQNEAQ in the germline V gene (reference sequence). Written as DNA, the CDR3 is TGTGCCAGCAGCTTAAGTGCGTCACGGGGCACAGATACGCAGTATTTT. It codes for CASSLSASRGTDTQYF.

The rearrangement uses TRBV2 and TRBJ2-4; 10 positions match TRBD2. This CDR3 comprises 16 residues. Germline V gene data show CDR1 as SNHLY and CDR2 as FYNNEI. V was clipped by 8 bases and J by 0 bases; unmatched bases: 7. The CDR3 nucleotides read TGTGCCAGCGGCGAGCGGGAGGGTCTAGCCAAAAACATTCAGTACTTC. It specifies CASGEREGLAKNIQYF.

The chain employs TRBV6-6 and TRBJ2-5; perhaps TRBD2 as D (6 bases). Per the germline V gene, CDR1 is MNHNY and CDR2 is SVGAGI (reference sequence). The CDR3 extends over 14 amino acids. V was shortened by 0 bases and J by 4 bases, with 9 bases between the two germline ends. The CDR3, as DNA: TGTGCCAGCAGTTACTCCCGGGAGCGAGAGACCCAGTACTTC. Its protein product is CASSYSRERETQYF.

This clone was counted a few times. The chain carries TRBV12-5 and TRBJ1-2; D may be TRBD1 (6 bases). This CDR3 is 13 amino acids long. CDR1 LGHNT and CDR2 FRNRAP come from the germline V gene. The germline V and J ends were trimmed by 4 bases and 3 bases, with 9 bases remaining between them. This CDR3 reads CASGSGQYYGYTF. DNA for the CDR3: TGTGCTAGTGGTTCCGGACAGTACTATGGCTACACCTTC.

The chain combines TRBV18 with TRBJ2-1; 13 nucleotides match TRBD2. The CDR3 contains 16 residues. Germline V CDR1 and CDR2: KGHSH, LQKENI. V lost 0 bases to trimming and J lost 10 bases; unmatched junction nucleotides: 6. This CDR3 is CASSPPGLAGVDEQFF. As DNA, the CDR3 is TGTGCCAGCTCACCACCTGGACTAGCGGGAGTGGACGAGCAGTTCTTC. Using reference TRBV18 and TRBJ2-1 for the parts outside the CDR3, the full variable domain is NAGVMQNPRHLVRRRGQEARLRCSPMKGHSHVYWYRQLPEEGLKFMVYLQKENIIDESGMPKERFSAEFPKEGPSILRIQQVVRGDSAAYFCASSPPGLAGVDEQFFGPGTRLTVL.

The chain carries TRBV11-3 and TRBJ2-5, with TRBD2 identical over 14 bases. The V segment lost 5 bases and the J segment 5 bases; nucleotides outside the gene matches: 7. CDR3 length: 16 amino acids. Per the germline V gene, CDR1 is SGHNT and CDR2 is YENEEA. The CDR3 here is CASSQGLAGVRETQYF. CDR3 nucleotide sequence: TGTGCCAGCAGCCAGGGACTAGCGGGAGTACGGGAGACCCAGTACTTC.

The rearrangement uses TRBV6-1 and TRBJ2-2; D gene ambiguous. The CDR3 extends over 16 amino acids. Trimming took 1 base from V and 0 from J, leaving 9 bases between them. Germline CDR1 reads MNHNS; CDR2 reads SASEGT. In nucleotides, the CDR3 is TGTGCCAGCAGTGAAGGAGCTATCGCGAACACCGGGGAGCTGTTTTTT. Amino acid sequence: CASSEGAIANTGELFF.

This chain joins TRBV19 and TRBJ1-2; the D is unclear. This CDR3 contains 13 residues. V lost 5 bases and J lost 4, with 11 bases in between. Germline V gene lookup returns CDR1 LNHDA and CDR2 SQIVND (reference sequence). CDR3 coding DNA: TGTGCCAGTAGTTGGCCGGGGAGCTATGGCTACACCTTC. Its protein product is CASSWPGSYGYTF. The complete variable domain, with remaining parts taken from reference TRBV19 and TRBJ1-2, reads DGGITQSPKYLFRKEGQNVTLSCEQNLNHDAMYWYRQDPGQGLRLIYYSQIVNDFQKGDIAEGYSVSREKKESFPLTVTSAQKNPTAFYLCASSWPGSYGYTFGSGTRLTVV.

This clone was counted between two and nine times. V and J are TRBV4-1 and TRBJ2-7; 11 bases are a match to TRBD2. V was clipped by 4 bases and J by 3 bases; unmatched bases: 5. Germline V lookup: CDR1 MGHRA, CDR2 YSYEKL. The CDR3 contains 15 residues. The CDR3 here is CASSRETSGNYEQYF. The CDR3 region has the DNA TGCGCCAGCAGCCGAGAGACTAGCGGGAACTACGAGCAGTACTTC.

The rearrangement links TRBV5-4 to TRBJ1-2, with a tentative D call TRBD1 (5 bases). Looked up from germline, CDR1 is SGHNT and CDR2 is YYREEE (reference sequence). The V end lost 1 base, the J end lost 11 bases, and 18 bases lay between the germline ends. There are 14 residues in the CDR3. The CDR3 loop is CASSLSGAGKVYTF. CDR3 nucleotides: TGTGCCAGCAGCTTGTCTGGGGCAGGGAAGGTTTACACCTTC.

This chain joins TRBV6-1 and TRBJ2-3, with TRBD2 identical over 8 bases. Trimming removed 0 bases from V and 1 base from J; junction bases left unmatched: 3. Germline values: CDR1 MNHNS, CDR2 SASEGT. The CDR3 contains 16 residues. CDR3 coding DNA: TGTGCCAGCAGTGAAGCTAGCGGGGTCGGCACAGATACGCAGTATTTT. Encoded protein: CASSEASGVGTDTQYF.

J is TRBJ2-2 and V is TRBV7-2; D is uncertain. Germline values: CDR1 SGHTA, CDR2 FQGNSA. Trimming took off 3 bases at V and 6 bases at J, with 8 bases between the two ends. The CDR3 loop spans 13 amino acids. The CDR3 region has the DNA TGTGCCAGCAGCTTTCGGGTATCCGGGGAGCTGTTTTTT. The encoded protein is CASSFRVSGELFF.

Remarks on this clone: The sample contains more than one DNA sequence encoding this CDR3. V gene TRBV11-2 combines with J gene TRBJ2-5, with D hard to call. Trimming cost V 3 bases and J 4 bases, with 9 bases left between them. Per germline, CDR1 SGHAT and CDR2 FQNNGV. The CDR3 runs 13 residues. CDR3 amino acids: CASSFGPGETQYF. CDR3 DNA: TGTGCCAGCAGCTTTGGTCCGGGAGAGACCCAGTACTTC.